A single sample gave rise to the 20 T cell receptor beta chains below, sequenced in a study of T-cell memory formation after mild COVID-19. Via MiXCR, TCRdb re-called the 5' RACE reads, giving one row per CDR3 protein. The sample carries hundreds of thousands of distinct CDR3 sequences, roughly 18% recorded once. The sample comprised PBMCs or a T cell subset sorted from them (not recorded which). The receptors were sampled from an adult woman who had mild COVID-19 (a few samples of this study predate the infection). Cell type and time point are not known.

The CDR3 is CSARDRQRINQPQHF. In DNA, the CDR3 is TGCAGTGCTAGGGATAGACAGAGAATCAATCAGCCCCAGCATTTT. The chain uses TRBV20-1 and TRBJ1-5, with D possibly TRBD1 on 5 matching bases. The germline V gene encodes CDR1 DFQATT and CDR2 SNEGSKA (reference sequence). The CDR3 has 15 amino acids. V shed 3 bases and J shed 3 bases, with 15 bases lying between them.

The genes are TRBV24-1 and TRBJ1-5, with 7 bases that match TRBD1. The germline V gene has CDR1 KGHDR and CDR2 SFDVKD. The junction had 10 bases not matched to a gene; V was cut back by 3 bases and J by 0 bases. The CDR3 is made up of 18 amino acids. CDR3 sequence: CATSDARTGRLSNQPQHF. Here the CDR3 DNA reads TGTGCCACCAGTGATGCACGGACAGGACGGCTTAGCAATCAGCCCCAGCATTTT.

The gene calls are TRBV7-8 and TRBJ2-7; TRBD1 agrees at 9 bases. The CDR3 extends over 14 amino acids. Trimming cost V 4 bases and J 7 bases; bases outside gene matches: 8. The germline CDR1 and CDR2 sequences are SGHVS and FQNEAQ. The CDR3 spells CASSSSGTGFEQYF. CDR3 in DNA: TGTGCCAGCAGCTCCTCCGGGACAGGGTTTGAGCAGTACTTC.

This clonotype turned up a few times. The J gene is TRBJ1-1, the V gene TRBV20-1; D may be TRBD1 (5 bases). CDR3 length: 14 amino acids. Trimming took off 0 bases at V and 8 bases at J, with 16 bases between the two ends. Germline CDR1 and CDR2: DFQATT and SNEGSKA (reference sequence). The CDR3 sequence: CSARDHPYSGEAFF. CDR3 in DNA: TGCAGTGCTAGAGATCACCCATACTCAGGGGAAGCTTTCTTT.

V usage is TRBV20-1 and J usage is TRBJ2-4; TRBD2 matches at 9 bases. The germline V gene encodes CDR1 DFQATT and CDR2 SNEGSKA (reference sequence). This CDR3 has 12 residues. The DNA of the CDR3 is TGCGGGCGGGGGGGGATTGGAAACATTCAGTACTTC. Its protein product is CGRGGIGNIQYF.

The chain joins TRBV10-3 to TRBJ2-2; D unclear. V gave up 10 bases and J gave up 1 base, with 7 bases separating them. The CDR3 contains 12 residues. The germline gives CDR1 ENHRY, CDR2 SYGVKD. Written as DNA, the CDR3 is TGTGCCACCTCAGTGAACACCGGGGAGCTGTTTTTT. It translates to CATSVNTGELFF.

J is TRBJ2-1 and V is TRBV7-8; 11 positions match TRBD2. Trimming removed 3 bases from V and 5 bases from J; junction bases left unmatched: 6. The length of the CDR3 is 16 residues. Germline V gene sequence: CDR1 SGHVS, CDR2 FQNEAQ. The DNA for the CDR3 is TGTGCCAGCAGCTTCAGACTAGCGGGGCAACACAATGAGCAGTTCTTC. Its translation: CASSFRLAGQHNEQFF. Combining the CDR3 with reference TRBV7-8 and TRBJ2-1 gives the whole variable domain GAGVSQSPRYKVAKRGQDVALRCDPISGHVSLFWYQQALGQGPEFLTYFQNEAQLDKSGLPSDRFFAERPEGSVSTLKIQRTQQEDSAVYLCASSFRLAGQHNEQFFGPGTRLTVL.

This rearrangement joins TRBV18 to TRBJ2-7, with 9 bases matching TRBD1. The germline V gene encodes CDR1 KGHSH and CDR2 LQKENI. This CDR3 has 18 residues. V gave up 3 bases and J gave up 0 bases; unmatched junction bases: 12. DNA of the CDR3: TGTGCCAGCTCACCTCCCAACGCGGGGACAGGGCTCTCCTACGAGCAGTACTTC. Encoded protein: CASSPPNAGTGLSYEQYF.

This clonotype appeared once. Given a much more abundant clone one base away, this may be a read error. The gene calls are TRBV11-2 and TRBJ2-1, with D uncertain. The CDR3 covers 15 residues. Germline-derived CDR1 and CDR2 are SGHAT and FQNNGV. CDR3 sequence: CDSSLGRSSYNEQFF. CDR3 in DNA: TGTGACAGCAGCTTAGGACGTAGCTCCTACAATGAGCAGTTCTTC.

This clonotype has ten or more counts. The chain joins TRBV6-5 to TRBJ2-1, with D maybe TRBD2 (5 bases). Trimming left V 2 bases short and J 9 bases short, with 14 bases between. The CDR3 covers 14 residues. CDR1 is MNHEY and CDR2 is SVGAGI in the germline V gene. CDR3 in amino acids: CASSYPTRYGEQFF. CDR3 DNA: TGTGCCAGCAGTTACCCTACTAGGTACGGTGAGCAGTTCTTC.

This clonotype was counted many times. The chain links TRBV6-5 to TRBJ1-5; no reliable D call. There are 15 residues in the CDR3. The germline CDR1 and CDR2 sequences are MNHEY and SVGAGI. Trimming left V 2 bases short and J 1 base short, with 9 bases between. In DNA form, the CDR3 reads TGTGCCAGCAGTTACAACCACAGAAGCAATCAGCCCCAGCATTTT. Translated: CASSYNHRSNQPQHF.

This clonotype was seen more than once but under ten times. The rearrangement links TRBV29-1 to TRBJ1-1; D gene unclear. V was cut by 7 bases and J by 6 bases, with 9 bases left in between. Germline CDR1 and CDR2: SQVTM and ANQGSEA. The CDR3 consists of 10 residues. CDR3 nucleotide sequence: TGCAGCGCCTCGGACGCTGAAGCTTTCTTT. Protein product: CSASDAEAFF.

The CDR3 sequence: CASSSRGGTEAFF. The DNA of the CDR3 is TGTGCCAGCAGCTCTCGCGGGGGCACTGAAGCTTTCTTT. The gene calls are TRBV7-9 and TRBJ1-1; tentative D call: TRBD1 (5 bases). The CDR3 spans 13 residues. Germline loops: CDR1 SEHNR, CDR2 FQNEAQ (reference sequence). The V end was cut by 4 bases, the J end by 4 bases, with 10 bases between.

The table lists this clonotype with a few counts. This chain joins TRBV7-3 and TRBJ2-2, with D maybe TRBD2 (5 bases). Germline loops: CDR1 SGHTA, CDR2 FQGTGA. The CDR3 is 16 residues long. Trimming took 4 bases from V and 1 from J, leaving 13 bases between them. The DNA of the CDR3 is TGTGCCAGCAGCTCCTCATCGACTATGAACACCGGGGAGCTGTTTTTT. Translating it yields CASSSSSTMNTGELFF.

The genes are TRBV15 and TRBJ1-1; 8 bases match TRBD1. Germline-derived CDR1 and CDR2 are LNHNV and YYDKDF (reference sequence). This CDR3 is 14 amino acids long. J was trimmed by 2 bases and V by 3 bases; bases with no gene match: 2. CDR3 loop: CATSRDRANTEAFF. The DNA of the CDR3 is TGTGCCACCAGCAGGGACAGGGCTAACACTGAAGCTTTCTTT.

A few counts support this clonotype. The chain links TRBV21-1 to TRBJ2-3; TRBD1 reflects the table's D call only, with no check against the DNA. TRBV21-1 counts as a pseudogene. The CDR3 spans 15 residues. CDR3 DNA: TGTGCCAGCAGCAGCTCGGGGGACCGCACAGATACGCAGTATTTT. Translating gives CASSSSGDRTDTQYF.

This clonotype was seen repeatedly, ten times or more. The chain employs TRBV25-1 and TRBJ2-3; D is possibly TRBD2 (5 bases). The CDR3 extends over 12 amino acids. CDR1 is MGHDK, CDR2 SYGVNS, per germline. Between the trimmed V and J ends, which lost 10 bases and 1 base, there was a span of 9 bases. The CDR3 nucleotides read TGTGCCACCCTCGGGGGCACAGATACGCAGTATTTT. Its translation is CATLGGTDTQYF.

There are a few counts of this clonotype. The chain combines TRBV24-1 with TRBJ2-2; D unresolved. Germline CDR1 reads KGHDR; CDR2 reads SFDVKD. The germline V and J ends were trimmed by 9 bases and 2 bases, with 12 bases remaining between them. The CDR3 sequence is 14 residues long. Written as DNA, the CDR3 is TGTGCCACCGGCTACAGAGACAACACCGGGGAGCTGTTTTTT. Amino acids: CATGYRDNTGELFF.

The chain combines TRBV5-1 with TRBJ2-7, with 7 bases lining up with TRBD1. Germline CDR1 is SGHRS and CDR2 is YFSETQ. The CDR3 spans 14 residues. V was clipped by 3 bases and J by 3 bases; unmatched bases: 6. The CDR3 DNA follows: TGCGCCAGCAGCTCGCGGTGGGACAGCTACGAGCAGTACTTC. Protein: CASSSRWDSYEQYF. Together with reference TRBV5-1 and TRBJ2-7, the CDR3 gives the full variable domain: KAGVTQTPRYLIKTRGQQVTLSCSPISGHRSVSWYQQTPGQGLQFLFEYFSETQRNKGNFPGRFSGRQFSNSRSEMNVSTLELGDSALYLCASSSRWDSYEQYFGPGTRLTVT.

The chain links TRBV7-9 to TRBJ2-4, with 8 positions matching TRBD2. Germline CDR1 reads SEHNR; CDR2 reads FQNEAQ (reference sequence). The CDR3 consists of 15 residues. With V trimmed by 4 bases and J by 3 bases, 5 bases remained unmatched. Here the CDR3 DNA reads TGTGCCAGCAGCTCACAAGCGGGAGACAAAAACATTCAGTACTTC. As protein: CASSSQAGDKNIQYF.